The present T cell receptor beta chain was sequenced within a study of T cells in Graves' hyperthyroidism and ophthalmopathy. The patients, who ranged from 18 to 65 in age, presented with newly diagnosed hyperthyroidism lasting under 2 months. Blood from later-ophthalmopathy patients was taken at first hyperthyroidism diagnosis. This clonotype was observed a few times. One base away lies a much larger clone, so this may be a sequencing read error. The TCR beta CDR3 regions underwent amplification using RNA transcripts as the source. HTBI primers drove first-round RT-PCR of the TCR CDR3. TCRdb itself ran the multiplex PCR reads through MiXCR, one entry per CDR3 protein. The repertoire holds about 400,000 distinct CDR3 sequences, with less than 20% as singletons. The germline CDR1 and CDR2 sequences are MNHNS and SASEGT. The CDR3 loop spans 16 amino acids. Trimming cost V 4 bases and J 5 bases; bases outside gene matches: 6.

This sequence originates from a woman between 18 and 30 years old with Graves' hyperthyroidism that later progressed to Graves' ophthalmopathy. The chain employs TRBV6-1 and TRBJ1-5; TRBD1 matches 12 bases. Material: blood. CDR3 amino acids: CASSVIGTGGDQPQHF. The CDR3 DNA reads TGTGCCAGCAGTGTCATAGGGACAGGGGGCGATCAGCCCCAGCATTTT.